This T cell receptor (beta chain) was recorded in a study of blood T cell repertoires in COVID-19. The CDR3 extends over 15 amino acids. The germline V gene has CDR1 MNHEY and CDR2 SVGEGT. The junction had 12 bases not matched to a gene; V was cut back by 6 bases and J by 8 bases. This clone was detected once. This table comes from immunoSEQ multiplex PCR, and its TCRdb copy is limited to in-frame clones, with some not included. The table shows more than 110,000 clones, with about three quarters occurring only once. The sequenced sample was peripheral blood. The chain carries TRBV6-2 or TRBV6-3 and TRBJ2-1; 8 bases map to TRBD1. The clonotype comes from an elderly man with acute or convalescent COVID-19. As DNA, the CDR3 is TGTGCCAGCAGCCGCCTACAGACAGGGGCCGATGAGCAGTTCTTC. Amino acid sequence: CASSRLQTGADEQFF.